Included here is one TCR beta chain sequence, with context. This record comes from a study of blood T cell repertoires in COVID-19. Study-level information: The origin of the acute and convalescent COVID-19 samples was the United States, Italy and Spain.

CDR1 SGDLS and CDR2 YYNGEE come from the germline V gene. V lost 3 bases and J lost 2, with 16 bases in between. This CDR3 is 16 amino acids long. Source study methods: Amplification from reference gene primers served as the basis for estimated nucleated cell counts. TCRdb's table, derived via immunoSEQ multiplex PCR, lists solely in-frame clones and lacks some. The V and J calls and clone size come from that table; D and trimming were worked out from the DNA. The sample has 99,000 or so clones; approximately 80% are singletons. The sample comprised peripheral blood. The TCR originated in a woman aged 70-85 years with acute or convalescent COVID-19. V and J are TRBV9 and TRBJ2-3, with D possibly TRBD2 on 6 matching bases. The CDR3 DNA reads TGTGCCAGCAGCGGCGTACGGGAGTTGGTCACAGATACGCAGTATTTT. Its protein product is CASSGVRELVTDTQYF.